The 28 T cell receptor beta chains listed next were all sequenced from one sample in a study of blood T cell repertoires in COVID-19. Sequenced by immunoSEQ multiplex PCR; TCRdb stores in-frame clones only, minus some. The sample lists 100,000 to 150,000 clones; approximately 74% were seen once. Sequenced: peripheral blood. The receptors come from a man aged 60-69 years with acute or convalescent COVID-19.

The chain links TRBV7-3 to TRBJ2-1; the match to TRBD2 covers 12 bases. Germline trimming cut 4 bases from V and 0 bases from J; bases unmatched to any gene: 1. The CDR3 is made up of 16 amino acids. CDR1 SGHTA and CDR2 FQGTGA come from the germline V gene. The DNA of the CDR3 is TGTGCCAGCAGCTCGGGACTAGCGGGCTCCTACAATGAGCAGTTCTTC. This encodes CASSSGLAGSYNEQFF.

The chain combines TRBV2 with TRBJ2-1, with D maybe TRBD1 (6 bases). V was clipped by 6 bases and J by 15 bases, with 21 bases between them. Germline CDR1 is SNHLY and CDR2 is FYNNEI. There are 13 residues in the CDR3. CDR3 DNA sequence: TGTGCCAGCAGGGCCACATTACAGGGTTCCCCGTTCTTC. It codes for CASRATLQGSPFF.

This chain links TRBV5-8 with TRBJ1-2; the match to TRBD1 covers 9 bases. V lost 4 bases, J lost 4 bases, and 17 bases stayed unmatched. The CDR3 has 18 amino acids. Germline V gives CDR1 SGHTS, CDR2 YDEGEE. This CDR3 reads CASSHNAGTGRFSYGYTF. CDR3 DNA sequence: TGTGCCAGCAGCCATAACGCCGGGACAGGGAGGTTTAGCTATGGCTACACCTTC.

CDR3 coding DNA: TGTGCCACCACCGATGGGACAGGGCCTGGCTACACCTTC. This translates into CATTDGTGPGYTF. The gene calls are TRBV24-1 and TRBJ1-2; 9 bases line up with TRBD1. V lost 8 bases, J lost 7 bases, and 7 bases stayed unmatched. The CDR3 is made up of 13 amino acids. The germline CDR1 and CDR2 sequences are KGHDR and SFDVKD.

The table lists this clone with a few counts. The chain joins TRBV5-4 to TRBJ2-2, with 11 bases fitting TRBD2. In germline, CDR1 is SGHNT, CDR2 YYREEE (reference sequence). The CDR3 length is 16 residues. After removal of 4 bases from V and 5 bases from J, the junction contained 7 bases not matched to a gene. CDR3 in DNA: TGTGCCAGCAGCACGGGGACTAGCGGAAGGACCGGGGAGCTGTTTTTT. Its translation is CASSTGTSGRTGELFF.

The CDR3 DNA reads as TGTGCCATCAGGAGACAGGGGCCGAACACTGAAGCTTTCTTT. It codes for CAIRRQGPNTEAFF. V and J are TRBV10-3 and TRBJ1-1; 8 nucleotides align to TRBD1. Germline V lookup: CDR1 ENHRY, CDR2 SYGVKD. V shed 6 bases, J shed 1 base, and the junction held 4 bases outside the gene matches. This CDR3 spans 14 amino acids.

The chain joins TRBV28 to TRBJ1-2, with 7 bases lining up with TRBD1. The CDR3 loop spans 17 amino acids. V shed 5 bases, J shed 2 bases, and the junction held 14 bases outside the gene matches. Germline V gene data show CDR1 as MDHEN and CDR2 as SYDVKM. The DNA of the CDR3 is TGTGCCAGCAGTCGACAGGGACGACGATTAGTGAACTATGGCTACACCTTC. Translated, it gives CASSRQGRRLVNYGYTF.

CDR3 residues: CASSYQGGAANEKLFF. CDR3 in DNA: TGTGCCAGCAGTTATCAGGGAGGGGCAGCTAATGAAAAACTGTTTTTT. The rearrangement uses TRBV6-5 and TRBJ1-4, with D possibly matching TRBD1 (5 bases). Trimming took 3 bases from V and 3 from J, leaving 14 bases between them. The CDR3 totals 16 residues. Germline CDR1 MNHEY, CDR2 SVGAGI.

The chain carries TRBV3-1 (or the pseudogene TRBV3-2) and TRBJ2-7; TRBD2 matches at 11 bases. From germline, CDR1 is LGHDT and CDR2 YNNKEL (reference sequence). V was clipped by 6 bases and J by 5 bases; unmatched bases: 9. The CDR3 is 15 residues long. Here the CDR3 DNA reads TGTGCCAGCAGTCCACAGACTAGCGGGGCCAACGAGCAGTACTTC. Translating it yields CASSPQTSGANEQYF.

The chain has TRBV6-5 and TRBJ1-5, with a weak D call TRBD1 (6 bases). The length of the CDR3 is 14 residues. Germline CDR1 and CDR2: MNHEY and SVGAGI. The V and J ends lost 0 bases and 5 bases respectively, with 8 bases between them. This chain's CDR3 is CASSYSGAHQPQHF. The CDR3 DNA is TGTGCCAGCAGTTACTCGGGGGCCCATCAGCCCCAGCATTTT.

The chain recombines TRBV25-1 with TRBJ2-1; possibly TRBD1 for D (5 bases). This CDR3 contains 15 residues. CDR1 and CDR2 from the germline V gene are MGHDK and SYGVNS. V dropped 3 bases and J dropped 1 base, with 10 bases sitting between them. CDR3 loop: CASSDPAGSYNEQFF. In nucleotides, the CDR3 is TGTGCCAGCAGTGACCCCGCAGGGTCCTACAATGAGCAGTTCTTC. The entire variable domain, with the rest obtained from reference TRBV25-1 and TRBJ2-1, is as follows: EADIYQTPRYLVIGTGKKITLECSQTMGHDKMYWYQQDPGMELHLIHYSYGVNSTEKGDLSSESTVSRIRTEHFPLTLESARPSHTSQYLCASSDPAGSYNEQFFGPGTRLTVL.

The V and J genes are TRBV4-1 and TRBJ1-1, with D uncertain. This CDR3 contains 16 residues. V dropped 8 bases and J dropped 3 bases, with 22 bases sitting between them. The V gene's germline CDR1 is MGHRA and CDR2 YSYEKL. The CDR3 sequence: CASGIGVASADTEAFF. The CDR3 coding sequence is TGCGCCAGCGGTATTGGTGTCGCCTCGGCGGACACTGAAGCTTTCTTT.

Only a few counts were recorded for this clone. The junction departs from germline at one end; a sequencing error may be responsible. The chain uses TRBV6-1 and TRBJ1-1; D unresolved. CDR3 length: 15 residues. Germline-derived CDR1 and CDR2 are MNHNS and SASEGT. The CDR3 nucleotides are TGTGCCAGCAGCGAAGTTGAGGCACGGGGCACTGAAGCTTTCTTT. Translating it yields CASSEVEARGTEAFF.

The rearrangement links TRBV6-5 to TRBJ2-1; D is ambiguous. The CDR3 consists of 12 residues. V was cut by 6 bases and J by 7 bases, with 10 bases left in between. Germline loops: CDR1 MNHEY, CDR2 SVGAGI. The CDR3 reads CASRSTKNEQFF. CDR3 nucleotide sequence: TGTGCCAGCAGGTCAACTAAAAATGAGCAGTTCTTC.

The CDR3 spells CASSVSVNYGYTF. CDR3 sequence (DNA): TGTGCCAGCAGCGTAAGCGTAAACTATGGCTACACCTTC. This sequence joins TRBV9 and TRBJ1-2; no firm D call. The CDR3 length is 13 residues. Germline V gene lookup returns CDR1 SGDLS and CDR2 YYNGEE. V was pared by 1 base and J by 2 bases, with 6 bases between.

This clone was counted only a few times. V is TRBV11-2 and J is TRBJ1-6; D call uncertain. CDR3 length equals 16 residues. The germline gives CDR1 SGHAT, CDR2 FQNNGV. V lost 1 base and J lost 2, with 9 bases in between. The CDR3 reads CASSLGNSAYNSPLHF. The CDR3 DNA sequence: TGTGCCAGCAGCTTAGGGAACAGTGCCTATAATTCACCCCTCCACTTT.

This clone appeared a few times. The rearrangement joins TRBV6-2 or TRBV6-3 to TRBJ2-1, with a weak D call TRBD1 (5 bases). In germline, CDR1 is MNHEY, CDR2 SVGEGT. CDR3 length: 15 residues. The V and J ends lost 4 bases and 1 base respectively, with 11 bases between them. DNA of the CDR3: TGTGCCAGCAGTTCCCAGGCAGGGTCCTACAATGAGCAGTTCTTC. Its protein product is CASSSQAGSYNEQFF.

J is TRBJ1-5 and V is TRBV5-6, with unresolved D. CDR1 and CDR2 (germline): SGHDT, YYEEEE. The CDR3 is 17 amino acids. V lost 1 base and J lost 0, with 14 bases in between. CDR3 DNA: TGTGCCAGCAGCTTGATGGCAGGATTAATTAGCAATCAGCCCCAGCATTTT. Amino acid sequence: CASSLMAGLISNQPQHF.

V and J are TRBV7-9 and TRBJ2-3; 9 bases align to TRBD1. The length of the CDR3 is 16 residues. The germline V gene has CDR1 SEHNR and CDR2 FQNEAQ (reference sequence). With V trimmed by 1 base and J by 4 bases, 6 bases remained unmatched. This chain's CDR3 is CASSLDPGQGSDTQYF. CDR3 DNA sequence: TGTGCCAGCAGCTTAGATCCGGGACAGGGATCAGATACGCAGTATTTT.

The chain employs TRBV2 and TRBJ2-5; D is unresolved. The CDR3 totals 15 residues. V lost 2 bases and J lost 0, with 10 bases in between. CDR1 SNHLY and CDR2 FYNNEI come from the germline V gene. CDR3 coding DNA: TGTGCCAGCAGTGAAATTTTGGGCTACCAAGAGACCCAGTACTTC. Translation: CASSEILGYQETQYF. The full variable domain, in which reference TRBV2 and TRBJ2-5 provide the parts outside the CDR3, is EPEVTQTPSHQVTQMGQEVILRCVPISNHLYFYWYRQILGQKVEFLVSFYNNEISEKSEIFDDQFSVERPDGSNFTLKIRSTKLEDSAMYFCASSEILGYQETQYFGPGTRLLVL.

The CDR3 loop reads CASSLPSSGANVLTF. As DNA, the CDR3 is TGCGCCAGCAGCTTGCCCTCCTCTGGGGCCAACGTCCTGACTTTC. This chain links TRBV5-1 with TRBJ2-6; D not resolved. The CDR3 has 15 residues. Germline V CDR1 and CDR2: SGHRS, YFSETQ. V gave up 1 base and J gave up 0 bases, with 5 bases separating them.

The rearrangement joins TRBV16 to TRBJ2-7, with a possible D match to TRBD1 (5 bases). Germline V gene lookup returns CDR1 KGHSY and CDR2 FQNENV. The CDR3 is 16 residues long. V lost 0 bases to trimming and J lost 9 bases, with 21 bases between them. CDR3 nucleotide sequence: TGTGCCAGCAGCCAATCCTCCAGGGTCCCGCTACAAGGGCAGTACTTC. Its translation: CASSQSSRVPLQGQYF. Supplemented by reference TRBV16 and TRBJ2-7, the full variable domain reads GEEVAQTPKHLVRGEGQKAKLYCAPIKGHSYVFWYQQVLKNEFKFLISFQNENVFDETGMPKERFSAKCLPNSPCSLEIQATKLEDSAVYFCASSQSSRVPLQGQYFGPGTRLTVT.

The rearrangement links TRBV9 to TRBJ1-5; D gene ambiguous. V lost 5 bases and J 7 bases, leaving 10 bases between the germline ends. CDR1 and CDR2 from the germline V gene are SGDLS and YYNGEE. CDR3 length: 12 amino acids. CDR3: CASRGRSQPQHF. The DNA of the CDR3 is TGTGCCAGCAGAGGTAGGAGCCAGCCCCAGCATTTT.

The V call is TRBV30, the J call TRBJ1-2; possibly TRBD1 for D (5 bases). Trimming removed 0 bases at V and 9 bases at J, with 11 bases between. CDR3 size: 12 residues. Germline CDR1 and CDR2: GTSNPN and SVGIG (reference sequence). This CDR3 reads CAWSVGGRSYTF. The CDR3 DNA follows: TGTGCCTGGAGTGTGGGGGGTCGAAGCTACACCTTC.

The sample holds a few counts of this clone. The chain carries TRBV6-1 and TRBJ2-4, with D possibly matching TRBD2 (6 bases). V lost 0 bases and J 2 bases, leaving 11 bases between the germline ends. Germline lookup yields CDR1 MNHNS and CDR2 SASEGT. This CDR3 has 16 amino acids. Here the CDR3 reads CASSEAPGGTKNIQYF. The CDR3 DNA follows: TGTGCCAGCAGTGAAGCCCCCGGGGGAACCAAAAACATTCAGTACTTC.

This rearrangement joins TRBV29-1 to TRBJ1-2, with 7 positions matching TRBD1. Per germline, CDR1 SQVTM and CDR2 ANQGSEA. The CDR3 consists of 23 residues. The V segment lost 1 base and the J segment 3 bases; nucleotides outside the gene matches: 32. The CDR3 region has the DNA TGCAGCGTTGAAGGCATTTCACCGGACAGGAGGATGGACTTCACCCCCTTATACTATGGCTACACCTTC. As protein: CSVEGISPDRRMDFTPLYYGYTF.

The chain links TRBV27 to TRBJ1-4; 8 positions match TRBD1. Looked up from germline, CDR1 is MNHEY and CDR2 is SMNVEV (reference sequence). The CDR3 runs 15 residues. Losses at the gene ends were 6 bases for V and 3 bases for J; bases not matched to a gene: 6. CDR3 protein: CASRLQGEANEKLFF. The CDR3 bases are TGTGCCAGCAGGTTACAGGGGGAAGCTAATGAAAAACTGTTTTTT.

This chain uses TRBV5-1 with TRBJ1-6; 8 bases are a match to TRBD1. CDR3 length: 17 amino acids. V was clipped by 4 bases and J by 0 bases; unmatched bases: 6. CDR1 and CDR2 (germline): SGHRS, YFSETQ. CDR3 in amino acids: CASSAGQESSYNSPLHF. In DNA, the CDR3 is TGCGCCAGCAGCGCGGGACAGGAGAGCTCCTATAATTCACCCCTCCACTTT. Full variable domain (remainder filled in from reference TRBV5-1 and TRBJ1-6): KAGVTQTPRYLIKTRGQQVTLSCSPISGHRSVSWYQQTPGQGLQFLFEYFSETQRNKGNFPGRFSGRQFSNSRSEMNVSTLELGDSALYLCASSAGQESSYNSPLHFGNGTRLTVT.